This is a list of T cell receptor beta chains from one sample in a study of T cell responses to AZD1222 COVID-19 vaccine. Libraries were prepared by immunoSEQ multiplex PCR; TCRdb keeps only in-frame clonotypes and omits some of them. Of some 80,000 clones listed, around 90% were seen once; the top ten hold approximately 5.8%. The sample here was peripheral blood, taken on day 0 of AZD1222 vaccination. These receptors all stem from an adult in good health. The conserved cysteine and the conserved F or W are not part of the CDR3 here. D genes are given only for firm matches.

v_gene	j_gene	d_gene	CDR3aa
TRBV18	TRBJ1-1	TRBD1	ASSPGQGPVSTEAF
TRBV2	TRBJ1-1	.	VSSNQSPEAF
TRBV5-5	TRBJ2-7	TRBD1	ASGGTGFYEQY
TRBV27	TRBJ2-1	TRBD2	ASSSLAGGTYNEQF
TRBV27	TRBJ2-3	.	ASSPIIDTDTQY
TRBV5-8	TRBJ1-3	.	ASRIGPNSGNTIY
TRBV12-3/TRBV12-4	TRBJ1-5	.	ASGGGGQPQH
TRBV15	TRBJ1-3	.	ATSRDYFRGGGSNTIY
TRBV30	TRBJ1-6	.	AWNQINSPLH
TRBV19	TRBJ1-5	.	ASMRSSRGNQPQH
TRBV12-5	TRBJ1-1	.	ASALGTLEAF
TRBV9	TRBJ1-2	TRBD1	ASSVPTGQDYYGYT
TRBV19	TRBJ1-6	TRBD1	ASSWDRNNSPLH
TRBV5-1	TRBJ1-2	.	ASSLQTSGGYT
TRBV4-2	TRBJ1-2	.	ASSQEEGRGTIYGYT
TRBV27	TRBJ1-1	.	ASSPRQEYTEAF
TRBV3-1/TRBV3-2	TRBJ2-2	.	ASSQGYSGGQNTGELF
TRBV18	TRBJ1-6	TRBD1	ASSPNPTGRGSPLH
TRBV5-1	TRBJ2-3	.	ASSLAGDTQY
TRBV7-9	TRBJ1-5	TRBD1	ASSMSEGTGGLGNQPQH
TRBV29-1	TRBJ1-2	TRBD1	SVITGTANYGYT
TRBV6-6	TRBJ1-1	.	ASSYAGSNTEAF
TRBV14	TRBJ1-3	.	ASSQDPPDSGNTIY
TRBV4-1	TRBJ2-7	.	ASSQTPGQPVSYEQY
TRBV18	TRBJ2-3	TRBD1	ASSPDRVGADTQY
TRBV7-9	TRBJ2-7	.	ASSPPSSSSYEQY
TRBV4-1	TRBJ1-4	TRBD1	ASSHGDRGSNEKLF
TRBV29-1	TRBJ2-5	.	SVDTQY
TRBV19	TRBJ1-5	.	ASSIEGNSNQPQH
TRBV18	TRBJ1-6	.	ASSPGSPLH
TRBV6-1	TRBJ2-1	TRBD1	ASSETGQGTYNEQF
TRBV4-2	TRBJ1-4	.	ASSDRQTTNEKLF
TRBV7-9	TRBJ1-1	.	ASSPQGLTEAF
TRBV28	TRBJ2-2	.	ASMDKGTGELF
TRBV7-9	TRBJ2-1	TRBD1	ASSLRGDRVNEQF
TRBV11-2	TRBJ1-2	.	ASSLVGDETYGYT
TRBV7-9	TRBJ2-2	.	ASSLEIGFHSRDGELF
TRBV5-1	TRBJ2-2	.	ASSALTTQTGELF
TRBV27	TRBJ1-1	.	ASSFRLTGGATEAF
TRBV15	TRBJ2-5	.	ATSRVNPQETQY
TRBV27	TRBJ1-6	.	ATSRGGSYNSPLH
TRBV7-3	TRBJ1-5	.	ASSLCQPQH
TRBV5-4	TRBJ1-2	.	ASSLAVDSKQAYGYT
TRBV4-3	TRBJ2-3	TRBD2	ASSGLAGSDTQY
TRBV3-1/TRBV3-2	TRBJ1-2	.	ASSQDLGQNYGYT
TRBV28	TRBJ1-3	.	ASSLGAEGSGNTIY
TRBV25-1	TRBJ1-1	.	ASSDVGYRTEAF
TRBV11-2	TRBJ1-1	.	ASSPLYRQKMNTEAF
TRBV11-1	TRBJ1-6	.	ASSFQQGKSPLH
TRBV6-6	TRBJ1-1	.	ASSYRGAVQTEAF
TRBV7-3	TRBJ2-1	TRBD2	ASSPLAGGLRNEQF
TRBV6-1	TRBJ1-5	.	ASSEGRAGNQPQH
TRBV5-4	TRBJ1-6	TRBD1	ASSFRDSYNSPLH